Here is one TCR beta chain with its context. These data originate in a study of blood T cell repertoires in COVID-19. This CDR3 region has 15 residues. V was clipped by 1 base and J by 8 bases; unmatched bases: 6. Germline CDR1 SGHTA, CDR2 FQGNSA. TCRdb keeps only in-frame clones here, not all; method: immunoSEQ multiplex PCR. The sample has fewer than 250,000 clones; under 90% are singletons. The chain recombines TRBV7-2 with TRBJ2-1; 9 nucleotides line up with TRBD2. The TCR sequence derives from a woman in her 40s who had been exposed to COVID-19. Sequenced material: PBMCs or T cells enriched from blood (not recorded which). The DNA of the CDR3 is TGTGCCAGCAGCTTAGAGGCTAGCGGGGAATATGAGCAGTTCTTC. This gives the protein CASSLEASGEYEQFF.